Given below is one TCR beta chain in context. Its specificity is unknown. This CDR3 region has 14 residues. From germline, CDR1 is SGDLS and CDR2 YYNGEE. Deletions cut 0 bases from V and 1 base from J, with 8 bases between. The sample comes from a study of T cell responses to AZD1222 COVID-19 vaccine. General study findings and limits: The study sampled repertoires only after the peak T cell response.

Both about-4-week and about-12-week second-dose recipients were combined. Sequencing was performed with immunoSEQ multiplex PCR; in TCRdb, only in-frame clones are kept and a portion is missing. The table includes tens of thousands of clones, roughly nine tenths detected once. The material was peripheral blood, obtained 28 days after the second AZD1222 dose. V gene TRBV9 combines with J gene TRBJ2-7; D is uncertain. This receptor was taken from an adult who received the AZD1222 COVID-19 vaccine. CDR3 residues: CASSVAAVSYEQYF. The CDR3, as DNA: TGTGCCAGCAGCGTAGCCGCAGTGTCCTACGAGCAGTACTTC.